The 2 T cell receptor beta chains below were found in one sample sequenced in a study of blood T cell repertoires in COVID-19. TCRdb keeps only in-frame clones here, not all; method: immunoSEQ multiplex PCR. The sample yields about 400,000 clones, more than 75% seen once. Sequencing was carried out using PBMCs or T cells enriched from blood (not recorded which). Source of these receptors: a woman aged 45 to 65 who had recovered from COVID-19.

V and J are TRBV19 and TRBJ1-3, with 7 bases matching TRBD1. Trimming at V came to 2 bases and at J to 2 bases, leaving 3 bases not matched to a gene. The CDR3 totals 15 residues. Germline CDR1 is LNHDA and CDR2 is SQIVND (reference sequence). This CDR3 is CASSINRGAGNTIYF. In DNA, the CDR3 is TGTGCCAGTAGTATAAACAGGGGAGCTGGAAACACCATATATTTT.

The chain is built from TRBV6-1 and TRBJ2-2; D might be TRBD2 (5 bases). The CDR3 is 17 amino acids. The germline V gene encodes CDR1 MNHNS and CDR2 SASEGT. Trimming cost V 4 bases and J 3 bases, with 18 bases left between them. The CDR3 loop reads CASSVTTTPLYTGELFF. The CDR3 bases are TGTGCCAGCAGTGTAACGACTACCCCGCTATACACCGGGGAGCTGTTTTTT.